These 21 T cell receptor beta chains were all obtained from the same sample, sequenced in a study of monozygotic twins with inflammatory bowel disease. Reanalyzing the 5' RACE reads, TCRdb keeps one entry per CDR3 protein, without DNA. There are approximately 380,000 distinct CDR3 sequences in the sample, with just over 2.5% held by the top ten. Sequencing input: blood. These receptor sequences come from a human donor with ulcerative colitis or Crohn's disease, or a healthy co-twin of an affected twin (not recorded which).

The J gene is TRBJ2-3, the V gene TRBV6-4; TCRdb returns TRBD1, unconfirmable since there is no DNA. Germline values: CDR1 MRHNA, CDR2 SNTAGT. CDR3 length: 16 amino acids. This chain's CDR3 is CASSGQGKPSTDTQYF.

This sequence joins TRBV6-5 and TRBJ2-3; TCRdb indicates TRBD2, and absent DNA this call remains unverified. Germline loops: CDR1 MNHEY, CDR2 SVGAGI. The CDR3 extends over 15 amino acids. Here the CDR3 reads CASSLGGGKLDTQYF.

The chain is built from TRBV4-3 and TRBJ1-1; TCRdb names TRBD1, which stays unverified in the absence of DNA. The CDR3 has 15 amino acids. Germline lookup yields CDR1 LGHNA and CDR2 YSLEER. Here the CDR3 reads CASSQLTGGRTEAFF.

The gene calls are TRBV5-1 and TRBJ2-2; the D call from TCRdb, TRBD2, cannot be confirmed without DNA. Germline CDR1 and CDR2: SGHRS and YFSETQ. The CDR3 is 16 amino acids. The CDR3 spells CASSSQTSGYTGELFF.

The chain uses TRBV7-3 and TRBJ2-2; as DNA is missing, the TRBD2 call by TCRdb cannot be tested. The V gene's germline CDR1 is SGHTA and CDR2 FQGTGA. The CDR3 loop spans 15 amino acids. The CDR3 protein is CASSPYEGNTGELFF.

The chain's CDR3 is CASSFRPRAGGYTF. This rearrangement joins TRBV12-3 or TRBV12-4 to TRBJ1-2. CDR3 length: 14 residues.

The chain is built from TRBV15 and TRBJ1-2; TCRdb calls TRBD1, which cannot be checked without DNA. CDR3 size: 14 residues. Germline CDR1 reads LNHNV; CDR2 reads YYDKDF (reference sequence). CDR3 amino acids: CATSALQGPNGYTF.

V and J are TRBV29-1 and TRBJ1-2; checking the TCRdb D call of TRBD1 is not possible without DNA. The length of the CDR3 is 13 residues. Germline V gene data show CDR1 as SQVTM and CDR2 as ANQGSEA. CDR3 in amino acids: CSVAGTGNYGYTF.

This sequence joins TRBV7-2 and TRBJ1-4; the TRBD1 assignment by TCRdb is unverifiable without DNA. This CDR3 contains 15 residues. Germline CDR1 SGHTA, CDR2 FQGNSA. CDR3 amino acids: CASSFTGGGDEKLFF.

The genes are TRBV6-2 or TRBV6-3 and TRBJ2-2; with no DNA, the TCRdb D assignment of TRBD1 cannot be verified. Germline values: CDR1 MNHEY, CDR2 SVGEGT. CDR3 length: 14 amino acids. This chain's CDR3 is CASSYPVDTGELFF.

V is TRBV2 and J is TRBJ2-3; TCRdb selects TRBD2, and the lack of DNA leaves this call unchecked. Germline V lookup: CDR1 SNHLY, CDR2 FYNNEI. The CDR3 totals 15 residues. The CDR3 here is CASRALAGRSDTQYF.

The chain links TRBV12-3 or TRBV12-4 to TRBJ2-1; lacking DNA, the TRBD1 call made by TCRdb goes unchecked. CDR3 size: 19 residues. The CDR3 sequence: CASSSPTHLGGRDYNEQFF.

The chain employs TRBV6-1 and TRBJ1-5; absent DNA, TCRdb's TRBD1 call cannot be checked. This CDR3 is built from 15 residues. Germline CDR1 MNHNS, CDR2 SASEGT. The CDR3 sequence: CASRRTDTSNQPQHF.

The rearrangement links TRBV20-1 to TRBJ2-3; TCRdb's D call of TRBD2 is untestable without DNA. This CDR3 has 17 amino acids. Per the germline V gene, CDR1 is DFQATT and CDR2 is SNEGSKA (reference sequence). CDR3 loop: CSARDKPGLAWSDTQYF.

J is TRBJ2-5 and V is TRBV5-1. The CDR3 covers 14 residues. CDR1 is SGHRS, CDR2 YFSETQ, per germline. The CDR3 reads CASSWTVSQETQYF.

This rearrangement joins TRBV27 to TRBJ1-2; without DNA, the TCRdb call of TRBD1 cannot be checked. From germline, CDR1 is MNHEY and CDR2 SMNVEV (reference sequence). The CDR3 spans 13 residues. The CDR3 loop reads CASSLNRDYGYTF.

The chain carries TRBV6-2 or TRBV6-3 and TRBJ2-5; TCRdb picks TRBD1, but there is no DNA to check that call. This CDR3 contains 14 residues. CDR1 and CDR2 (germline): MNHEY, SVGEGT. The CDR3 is CASSSLSSEETQYF.

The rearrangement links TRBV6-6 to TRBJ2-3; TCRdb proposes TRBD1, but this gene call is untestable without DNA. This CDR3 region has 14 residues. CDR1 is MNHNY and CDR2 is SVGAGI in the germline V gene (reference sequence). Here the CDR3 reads CATLGTVSTDTQYF.

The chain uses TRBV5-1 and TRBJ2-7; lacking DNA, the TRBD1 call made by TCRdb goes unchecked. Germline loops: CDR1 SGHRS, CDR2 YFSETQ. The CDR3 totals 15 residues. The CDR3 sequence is CASSLPGQGFNEQYF.

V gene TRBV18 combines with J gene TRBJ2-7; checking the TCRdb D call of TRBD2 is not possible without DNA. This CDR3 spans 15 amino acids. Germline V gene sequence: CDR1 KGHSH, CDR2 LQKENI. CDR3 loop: CASSPRVAGGYEQYF. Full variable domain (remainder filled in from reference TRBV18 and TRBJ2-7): NAGVMQNPRHLVRRRGQEARLRCSPMKGHSHVYWYRQLPEEGLKFMVYLQKENIIDESGMPKERFSAEFPKEGPSILRIQQVVRGDSAAYFCASSPRVAGGYEQYFGPGTRLTVT.

CDR3 region: CASSEAYAGGPWSYEQYF. The V and J genes are TRBV12-3 or TRBV12-4 and TRBJ2-7; checking the TCRdb D call of TRBD2 is not possible without DNA. This CDR3 has 18 residues.